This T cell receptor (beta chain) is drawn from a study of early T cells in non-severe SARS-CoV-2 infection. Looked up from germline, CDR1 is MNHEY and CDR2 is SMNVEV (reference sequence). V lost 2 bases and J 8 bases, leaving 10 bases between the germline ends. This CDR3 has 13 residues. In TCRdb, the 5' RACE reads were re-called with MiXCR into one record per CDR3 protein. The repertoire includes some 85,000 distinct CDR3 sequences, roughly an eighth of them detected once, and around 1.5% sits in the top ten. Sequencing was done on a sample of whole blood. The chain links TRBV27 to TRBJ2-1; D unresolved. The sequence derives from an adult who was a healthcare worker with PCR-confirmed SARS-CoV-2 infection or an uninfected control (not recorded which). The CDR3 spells CASSLTPRDEQFF. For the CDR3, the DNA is TGTGCCAGCAGTTTAACCCCTCGGGATGAGCAGTTCTTC.